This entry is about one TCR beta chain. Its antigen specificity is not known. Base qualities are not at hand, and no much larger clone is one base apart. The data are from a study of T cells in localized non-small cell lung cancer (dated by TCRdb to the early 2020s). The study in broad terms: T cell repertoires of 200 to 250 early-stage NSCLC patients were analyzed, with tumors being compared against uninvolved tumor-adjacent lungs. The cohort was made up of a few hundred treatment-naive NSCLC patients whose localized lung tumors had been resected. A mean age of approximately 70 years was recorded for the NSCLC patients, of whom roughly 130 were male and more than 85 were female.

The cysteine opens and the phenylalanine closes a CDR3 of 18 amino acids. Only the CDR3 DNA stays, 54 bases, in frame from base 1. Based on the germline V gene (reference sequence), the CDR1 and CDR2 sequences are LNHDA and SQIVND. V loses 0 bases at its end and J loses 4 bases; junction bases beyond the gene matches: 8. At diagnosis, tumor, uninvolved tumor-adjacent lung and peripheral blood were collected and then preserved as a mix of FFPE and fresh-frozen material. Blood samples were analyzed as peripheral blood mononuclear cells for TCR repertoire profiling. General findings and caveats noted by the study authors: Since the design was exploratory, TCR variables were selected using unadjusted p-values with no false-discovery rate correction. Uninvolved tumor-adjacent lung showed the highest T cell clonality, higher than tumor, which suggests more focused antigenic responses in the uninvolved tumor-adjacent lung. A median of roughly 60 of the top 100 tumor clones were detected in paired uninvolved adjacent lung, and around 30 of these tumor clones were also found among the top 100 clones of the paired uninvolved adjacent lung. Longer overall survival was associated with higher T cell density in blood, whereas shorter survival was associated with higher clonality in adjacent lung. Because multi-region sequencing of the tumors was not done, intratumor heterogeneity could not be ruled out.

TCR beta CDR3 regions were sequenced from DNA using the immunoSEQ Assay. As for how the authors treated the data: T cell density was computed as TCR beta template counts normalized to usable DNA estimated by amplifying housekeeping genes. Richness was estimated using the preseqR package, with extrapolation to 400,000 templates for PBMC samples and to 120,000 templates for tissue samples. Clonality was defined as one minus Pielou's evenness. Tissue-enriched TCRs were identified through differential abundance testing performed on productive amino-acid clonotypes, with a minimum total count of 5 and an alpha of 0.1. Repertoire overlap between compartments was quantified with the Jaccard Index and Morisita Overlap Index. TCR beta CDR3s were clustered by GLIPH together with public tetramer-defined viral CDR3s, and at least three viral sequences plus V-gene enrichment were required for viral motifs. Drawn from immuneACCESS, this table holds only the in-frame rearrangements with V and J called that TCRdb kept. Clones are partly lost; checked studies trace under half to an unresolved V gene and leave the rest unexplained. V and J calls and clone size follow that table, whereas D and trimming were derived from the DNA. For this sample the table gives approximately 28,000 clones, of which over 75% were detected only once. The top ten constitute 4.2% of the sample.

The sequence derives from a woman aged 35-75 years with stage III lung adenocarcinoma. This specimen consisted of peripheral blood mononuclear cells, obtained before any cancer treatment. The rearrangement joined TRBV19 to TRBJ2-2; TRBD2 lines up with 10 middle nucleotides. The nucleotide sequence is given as TGTGCCAGTAGTATAGAAGGTAGCGGGAGGAGGATCACCGGGGAGCTGTTTTTT. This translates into CASSIEGSGRRITGELFF.